This T cell receptor (beta chain) came from a study of T cells after yellow fever vaccination. For the study at large: Libraries from low-cell-number fractions were prepared with the SMART-Seq v4 Ultra Low Input RNA kit.

This clonotype came up many times. Germline CDR1 and CDR2: SGHTA and FQGNSA. The CDR3 spans 14 residues. V lost 2 bases and J 1 base, leaving 8 bases between the germline ends. TCRdb re-called the 5' RACE reads with MiXCR, one entry per CDR3 protein. The profile covers about 260,000 distinct CDR3 sequences, with roughly 4% appearing a single time and around 19% taken by the ten largest. The chain has TRBV7-2 and TRBJ2-5, with D perhaps matching TRBD2 (6 bases). This clonotype was sampled from a man aged 18-30 years who received the YFV17D yellow fever vaccine. The source material was PBMCs, sampled 15 days after the yellow fever booster vaccination. The DNA for the CDR3 is TGTGCCAGCAGCTTATCGCGGGGCCAAGAGACCCAGTACTTC. As protein: CASSLSRGQETQYF.